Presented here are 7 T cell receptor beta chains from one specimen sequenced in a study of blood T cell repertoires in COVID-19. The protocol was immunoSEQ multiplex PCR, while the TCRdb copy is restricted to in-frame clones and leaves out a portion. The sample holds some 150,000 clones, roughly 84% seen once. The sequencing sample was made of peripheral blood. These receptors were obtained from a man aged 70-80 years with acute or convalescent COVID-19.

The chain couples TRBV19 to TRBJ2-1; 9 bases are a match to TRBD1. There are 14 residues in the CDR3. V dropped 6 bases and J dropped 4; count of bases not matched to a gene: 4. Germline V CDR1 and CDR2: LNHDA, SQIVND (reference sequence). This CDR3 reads CASSHGQGYNEQFF. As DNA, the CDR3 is TGTGCCAGTAGCCACGGACAGGGGTACAATGAGCAGTTCTTC. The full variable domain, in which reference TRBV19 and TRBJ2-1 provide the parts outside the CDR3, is DGGITQSPKYLFRKEGQNVTLSCEQNLNHDAMYWYRQDPGQGLRLIYYSQIVNDFQKGDIAEGYSVSREKKESFPLTVTSAQKNPTAFYLCASSHGQGYNEQFFGPGTRLTVL.

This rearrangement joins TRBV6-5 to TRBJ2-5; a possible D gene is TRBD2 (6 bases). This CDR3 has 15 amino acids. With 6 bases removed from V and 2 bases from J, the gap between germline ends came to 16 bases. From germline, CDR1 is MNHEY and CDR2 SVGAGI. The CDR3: CASSAGQLRQETQYF. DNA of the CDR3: TGTGCCAGCAGCGCGGGGCAGCTACGTCAAGAGACCCAGTACTTC.

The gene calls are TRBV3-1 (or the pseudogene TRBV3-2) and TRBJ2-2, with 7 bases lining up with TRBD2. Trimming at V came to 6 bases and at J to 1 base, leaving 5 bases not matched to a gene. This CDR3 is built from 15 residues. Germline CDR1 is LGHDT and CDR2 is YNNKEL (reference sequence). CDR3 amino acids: CASRPSGVNTGELFF. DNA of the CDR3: TGTGCCAGCAGGCCAAGCGGGGTGAACACCGGGGAGCTGTTTTTT.

In nucleotides, the CDR3 is TGTGCCAGCAGTGGGGGCACAGTGTCTAATGAAAAACTGTTTTTT. It encodes CASSGGTVSNEKLFF. This chain connects TRBV7-2 to TRBJ1-4; D might be TRBD1 (6 bases). V lost 6 bases, J lost 3 bases, and 14 bases lay in between. The CDR3 totals 15 residues. Looked up from germline, CDR1 is SGHTA and CDR2 is FQGNSA.

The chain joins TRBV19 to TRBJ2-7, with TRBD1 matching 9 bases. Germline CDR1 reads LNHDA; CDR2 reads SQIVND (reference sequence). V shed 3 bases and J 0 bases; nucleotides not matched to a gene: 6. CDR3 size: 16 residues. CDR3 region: CASSILGQGSSYEQYF. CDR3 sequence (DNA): TGTGCCAGTAGTATCTTGGGACAGGGAAGCTCCTACGAGCAGTACTTC.

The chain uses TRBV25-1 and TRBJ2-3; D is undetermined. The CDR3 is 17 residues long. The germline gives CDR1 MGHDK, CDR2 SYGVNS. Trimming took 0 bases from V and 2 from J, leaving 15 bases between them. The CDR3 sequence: CASSEYTKSLLTDTQYF. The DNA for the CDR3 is TGTGCCAGCAGTGAATATACCAAGAGTCTCCTCACAGATACGCAGTATTTT. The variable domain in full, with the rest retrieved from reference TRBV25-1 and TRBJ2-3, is EADIYQTPRYLVIGTGKKITLECSQTMGHDKMYWYQQDPGMELHLIHYSYGVNSTEKGDLSSESTVSRIRTEHFPLTLESARPSHTSQYLCASSEYTKSLLTDTQYFGPGTRLTVL.

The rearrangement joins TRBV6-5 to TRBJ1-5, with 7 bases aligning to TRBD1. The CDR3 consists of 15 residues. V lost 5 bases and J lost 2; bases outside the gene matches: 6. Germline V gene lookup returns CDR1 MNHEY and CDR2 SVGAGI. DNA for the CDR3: TGTGCCAGCAGTAAACAGGGGCGGCGCAATCAGCCCCAGCATTTT. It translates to CASSKQGRRNQPQHF.